Following are 14 T cell receptor beta chains from one sample sequenced in a study of long-term antiretroviral therapy in people with HIV. It was version v3.0 of the immunoSEQ assay that was run at survey level. Here immunoSEQ multiplex PCR was the method, and the copy in TCRdb shows in-frame clones only, minus some. Among 25,000 or so clones listed, roughly 86% were seen once. The material sequenced was unsorted PBMCs, taken 1.9 years after starting antiretroviral therapy. Receptors originate from a young woman with HIV.

This sequence joins TRBV27 and TRBJ1-2; TRBD1 is a possible D gene (5 bases). CDR3 size: 15 residues. V shed 2 bases and J shed 4 bases, with 14 bases lying between them. Germline assignment: CDR1 MNHEY and CDR2 SMNVEV (reference sequence). CDR3 loop: CASSLGAGTLYGYTF. CDR3 DNA sequence: TGTGCCAGCAGTTTAGGGGCCGGGACCCTCTATGGCTACACCTTC.

The V gene is TRBV6-5, the J gene TRBJ1-2; D call uncertain. Trimming removed 6 bases at V and 8 bases at J, with 10 bases between. The CDR3 has 11 residues. Per germline, CDR1 MNHEY and CDR2 SVGAGI. The CDR3 nucleotides are TGTGCCAGCAGCTACGGGTCCGGCTACACCTTC. This translates into CASSYGSGYTF.

The chain recombines TRBV29-1 with TRBJ1-2; 7 bases agree with TRBD1. With V trimmed by 2 bases and J by 5 bases, 11 bases remained unmatched. Germline loops: CDR1 SQVTM, CDR2 ANQGSEA. The CDR3 sequence is 15 residues long. The CDR3 sequence: CSVETQGVQIYGYTF. The CDR3 bases are TGCAGCGTTGAAACTCAGGGGGTACAAATTTATGGCTACACCTTC.

The rearrangement links TRBV5-1 to TRBJ2-7; 11 bases are shared with TRBD1. V was pared by 4 bases and J by 6 bases, with 3 bases of the junction left unmatched. CDR3 length equals 13 residues. The germline gives CDR1 SGHRS, CDR2 YFSETQ. The CDR3 bases are TGCGCCAGCAGCGCGGGACAGGGGGGCGAGCAGTACTTC. This translates into CASSAGQGGEQYF.

The chain has TRBV13 and TRBJ1-1, with a weak D call TRBD1 (5 bases). V shed 5 bases and J shed 4 bases, with 14 bases lying between them. Germline V CDR1 and CDR2: PRHDT, FYEKMQ (reference sequence). The CDR3 is made up of 14 amino acids. In nucleotides, the CDR3 is TGTGCCAGCAGCAGCAAAGGGGAGAGCACTGAAGCTTTCTTT. Its translation: CASSSKGESTEAFF.

This clone was seen a single time. V usage is TRBV19 and J usage is TRBJ1-5; D unresolved. V was cut by 3 bases and J by 1 base, with 7 bases left in between. There are 14 residues in the CDR3. Germline V CDR1 and CDR2: LNHDA, SQIVND (reference sequence). The DNA of the CDR3 is TGTGCCAGTAGTATCATGGGGAGCAATCAGCCCCAGCATTTT. Protein product: CASSIMGSNQPQHF.

The gene calls are TRBV2 and TRBJ2-7; the D gene is possibly TRBD2 (6 bases). Per germline, CDR1 SNHLY and CDR2 FYNNEI. The V and J ends lost 1 base and 3 bases respectively, with 13 bases between them. The CDR3 extends over 15 amino acids. In DNA, the CDR3 is TGTGCCAGCAGTGAAGGCCCTGAGGGAGGCTACGAGCAGTACGTC. Translating gives CASSEGPEGGYEQYV.

This clone has only one observation. This rearrangement joins TRBV6-1 to TRBJ2-1; 9 nucleotides agree with TRBD2. Germline V gene data show CDR1 as MNHNS and CDR2 as SASEGT. Trimming cost V 5 bases and J 2 bases; bases outside gene matches: 4. The CDR3 runs to 15 residues. This CDR3 is CASSIGGGAYNEQFF. CDR3 nucleotides: TGTGCCAGCAGTATTGGCGGGGGGGCCTACAATGAGCAGTTCTTC.

The gene calls are TRBV6-6 and TRBJ2-2; 7 bases match TRBD2. The germline CDR1 and CDR2 sequences are MNHNY and SVGAGI (reference sequence). The V gene end was trimmed by 10 bases and the J gene end by 2 bases; junction bases not matched to a gene: 10. The CDR3 is 15 amino acids. CDR3 DNA sequence: TGTGCCACTACGGGGGGACTAACAAACACCGGGGAGCTGTTTTTT. Residues: CATTGGLTNTGELFF.

This sequence joins TRBV10-3 and TRBJ1-1; D gene uncertain. CDR1 and CDR2 from the germline V gene are ENHRY and SYGVKD. V lost 3 bases and J 5 bases, leaving 4 bases between the germline ends. The CDR3 is made up of 11 amino acids. The CDR3 loop is CAISDGTEAFF. For the CDR3, the DNA is TGTGCCATCAGTGATGGGACTGAAGCTTTCTTT.

This clone was observed once. This chain connects TRBV10-3 to TRBJ2-1; 8 nucleotides align to TRBD2. CDR3 length equals 15 residues. The J segment lost 0 bases and the V segment lost 3 bases, leaving 1 base of the junction unmatched. The germline V gene encodes CDR1 ENHRY and CDR2 SYGVKD. CDR3 bases: TGTGCCATCAGTGACGGGGGGGTCTCCTACAATGAGCAGTTCTTC. It yields the protein CAISDGGVSYNEQFF.

The gene calls are TRBV28 and TRBJ2-2; 8 nucleotides align to TRBD1. Germline V gives CDR1 MDHEN, CDR2 SYDVKM. J gave up 4 bases and V 2 bases, and 6 bases lay outside the gene matches. This CDR3 contains 16 residues. The CDR3 sequence is CASSLDYRGSTGELFF. The CDR3, as DNA: TGTGCCAGCAGTTTAGATTACAGGGGGAGCACCGGGGAGCTGTTTTTT.

The chain's CDR3 is CASSFSPYNEQFF. The CDR3 DNA is TGTGCCAGCAGTTTTTCTCCCTACAATGAGCAGTTCTTC. This sequence joins TRBV27 and TRBJ2-1, with D uncertain. Trimming pared 3 bases from V and 2 bases from J, leaving 5 bases between. Germline V gives CDR1 MNHEY, CDR2 SMNVEV (reference sequence). The length of the CDR3 is 13 residues.

This rearrangement joins TRBV11-2 to TRBJ1-5; D is unclear. V was trimmed by 0 bases and J by 6 bases, leaving 6 bases between them. Germline-derived CDR1 and CDR2 are SGHAT and FQNNGV. The CDR3 is 13 residues long. CDR3 residues: CASSLETSQPQHF. CDR3 coding DNA: TGTGCCAGCAGCTTAGAAACGAGTCAGCCCCAGCATTTT.